The 15 T cell receptor beta chains presented below share a single source sample, sequenced in a study of early T cells in non-severe SARS-CoV-2 infection. TCRdb re-derived calls from the 5' RACE reads in MiXCR, one entry per CDR3 protein. The profile shows fewer than 80,000 distinct CDR3 sequences, 8.8% of them singletons. This material consisted of whole blood, taken at baseline. These receptor sequences come from an adult who was a healthcare worker with PCR-confirmed SARS-CoV-2 infection or an uninfected control (not recorded which).

The chain has TRBV5-1 and TRBJ1-4; TRBD1 matches 8 bases. With 3 bases clipped from V and 4 bases from J, the junction kept 5 bases outside the gene matches. CDR1 is SGHRS and CDR2 is YFSETQ in the germline V gene. This CDR3 is built from 15 residues. CDR3 DNA sequence: TGCGCCAGCAGCTCCTGGACAGGGCTTAATGAAAAACTGTTTTTT. Residues: CASSSWTGLNEKLFF.

This clonotype was recorded at least ten times. The V gene is TRBV20-1, the J gene TRBJ2-1; the D is unclear. V dropped 4 bases and J dropped 5 bases, with 12 bases sitting between them. Germline V gene data show CDR1 as DFQATT and CDR2 as SNEGSKA (reference sequence). The CDR3 consists of 13 residues. The DNA of the CDR3 is TGCAGTGCTATACGCCACCACGACAATGAGCAGTTCTTC. It is translated as CSAIRHHDNEQFF.

This clonotype is classed as medium-sized (0.01 to 0.1%). V is TRBV7-9 and J is TRBJ2-1; 11 bases match TRBD1. V trimming: 4 bases; J trimming: 6 bases; junction bases outside the gene matches: 5. CDR1 is SEHNR, CDR2 FQNEAQ, per germline (reference sequence). The CDR3 runs 15 residues. The CDR3 sequence is CASSWGQGEGNEQFF. In nucleotides, the CDR3 is TGTGCCAGCAGCTGGGGACAGGGGGAGGGCAATGAGCAGTTCTTC.

The V and J genes are TRBV6-1 and TRBJ2-3, with D perhaps matching TRBD2 (6 bases). Germline-derived CDR1 and CDR2 are MNHNS and SASEGT. The CDR3 covers 17 residues. Between the trimmed V and J ends, which lost 5 bases and 5 bases, there was a span of 23 bases. CDR3 DNA sequence: TGTGCCAGCAGTCTCCAAGGTGCCGGGGGTCGAGGAGATACGCAGTATTTT. Protein sequence: CASSLQGAGGRGDTQYF.

This clonotype was observed a few times. J is TRBJ2-7 and V is TRBV6-2 or TRBV6-3; 10 nucleotides agree with TRBD2. Looked up from germline, CDR1 is MNHEY and CDR2 is SVGEGT. The CDR3 has 15 residues. The V gene end was trimmed by 2 bases and the J gene end by 5 bases; junction bases not matched to a gene: 6. The CDR3: CASSYPASGSHEQYF. In DNA form, the CDR3 reads TGTGCCAGCAGTTACCCTGCTAGCGGGAGCCACGAGCAGTACTTC.

This chain joins TRBV12-3 or TRBV12-4 and TRBJ1-6; perhaps TRBD1 as D (5 bases). CDR3 length equals 16 residues. V was clipped by 3 bases and J by 7 bases, with 16 bases between them. CDR3 DNA sequence: TGTGCCAGCAGTTTGTGGCAGGGTTTCTGGAATTCACCCCTCCACTTT. Protein sequence: CASSLWQGFWNSPLHF.

This clonotype was seen only once. CDR3: CASRGQEWGKLFF. The CDR3 bases are TGTGCCAGCCGCGGACAGGAATGGGGGAAACTGTTTTTT. The chain combines TRBV6-5 with TRBJ1-4; 7 bases fit TRBD1. Germline V CDR1 and CDR2: MNHEY, SVGAGI. The CDR3 totals 13 residues. V lost 8 bases and J lost 11; bases outside the gene matches: 11.

This clonotype was seen ten or more times. The chain carries TRBV6-5 and TRBJ2-2; D might be TRBD2 (6 bases). The CDR3 is 16 amino acids. From germline, CDR1 is MNHEY and CDR2 SVGAGI. V lost 0 bases and J 7 bases, leaving 15 bases between the germline ends. CDR3 in amino acids: CASSYSQGLGSGELFF. DNA for the CDR3: TGTGCCAGCAGTTACTCGCAAGGTCTCGGGAGCGGGGAGCTGTTTTTT.

This clonotype has a count of ten or more. The chain couples TRBV7-9 to TRBJ2-7; D ambiguous. V lost 1 base and J lost 9, with 7 bases in between. The CDR3 loop spans 11 amino acids. Looked up from germline, CDR1 is SEHNR and CDR2 is FQNEAQ (reference sequence). The CDR3 is CASSLESGQYF. The CDR3 DNA sequence: TGTGCCAGCAGCTTAGAGTCAGGGCAGTACTTC.

V is TRBV4-3 and J is TRBJ2-7; 9 nucleotides match TRBD1. V lost 3 bases, J lost 4 bases, and 4 bases stayed unmatched. The CDR3 covers 14 residues. Looked up from germline, CDR1 is LGHNA and CDR2 is YSLEER. The CDR3 nucleotides read TGCGCCAGCAGCCAGGCGGGACAGGGTTACGAGCAGTACTTC. This gives the protein CASSQAGQGYEQYF.

This clonotype came up once. CDR3 DNA: TGTGCCACTTCTGGGGACTTCCGGTCACCCCTCCACTTT. Protein: CATSGDFRSPLHF. The chain links TRBV27 to TRBJ1-6, with D possibly matching TRBD1 (5 bases). The V end was cut by 10 bases, the J end by 10 bases, with 17 bases between. CDR1 and CDR2 from the germline V gene are MNHEY and SMNVEV (reference sequence). The length of the CDR3 is 13 residues.

The rearrangement links TRBV6-6 to TRBJ2-1, with 9 positions matching TRBD1. The germline V gene encodes CDR1 MNHNY and CDR2 SVGAGI (reference sequence). The CDR3 runs 15 residues. V was pared by 6 bases and J by 6 bases, with 9 bases of the junction left unmatched. The CDR3 bases are TGTGCCAGCAGCCTACCGGACAGGGGACGCAATGAGCAGTTCTTC. Its translation is CASSLPDRGRNEQFF.

This clonotype was recorded at least ten times. The chain carries TRBV7-6 and TRBJ2-5; the match to TRBD2 covers 7 bases. CDR1 and CDR2 (germline): SGHVS, FNYEAQ. CDR3 length equals 14 residues. V trimming: 2 bases; J trimming: 2 bases; junction bases outside the gene matches: 2. The CDR3 protein is CASSLPSGQETQYF. CDR3 DNA: TGTGCCAGCAGCTTACCTAGCGGACAAGAGACCCAGTACTTC.

In this sample, this clonotype turned up many times. This chain connects TRBV5-1 to TRBJ1-1; no reliable D call. Germline-derived CDR1 and CDR2 are SGHRS and YFSETQ. V was shortened by 6 bases and J by 1 base, with 10 bases between the two germline ends. This CDR3 is built from 13 residues. The CDR3 region has the DNA TGCGCCAGCAAGCCGGGAACGAACACTGAAGCTTTCTTT. Translation: CASKPGTNTEAFF.

This clonotype has at least ten counts. The chain couples TRBV7-8 to TRBJ2-7, with no clear D. CDR1 is SGHVS, CDR2 FQNEAQ, per germline. V was pared by 4 bases and J by 5 bases, with 12 bases between. The CDR3 is 13 amino acids. In DNA form, the CDR3 reads TGTGCCAGCAGCTCCCGACCCCGGGACGAGCAGTACTTC. Its protein is CASSSRPRDEQYF.